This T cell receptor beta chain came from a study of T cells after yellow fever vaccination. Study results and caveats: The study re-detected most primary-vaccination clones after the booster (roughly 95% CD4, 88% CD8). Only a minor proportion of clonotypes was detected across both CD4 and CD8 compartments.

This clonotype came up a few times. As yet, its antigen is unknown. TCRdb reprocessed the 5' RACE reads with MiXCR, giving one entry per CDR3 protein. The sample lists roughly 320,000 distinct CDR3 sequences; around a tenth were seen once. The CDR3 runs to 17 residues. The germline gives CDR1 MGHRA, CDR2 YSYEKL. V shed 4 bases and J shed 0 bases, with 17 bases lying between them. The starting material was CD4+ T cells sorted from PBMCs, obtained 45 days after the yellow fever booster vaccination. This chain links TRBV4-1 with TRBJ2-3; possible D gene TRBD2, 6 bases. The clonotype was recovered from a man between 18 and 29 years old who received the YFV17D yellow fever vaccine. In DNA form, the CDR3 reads TGCGCCAGCAGCCCGAGGGCGTGGCGGGGAAGCACAGATACGCAGTATTTT. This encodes CASSPRAWRGSTDTQYF.